This T cell receptor beta chain was profiled in a study of CD8 T cells in Susac syndrome. Sequencing of TCR beta drew on CD8+ and CD4+ T cells from blood. This CDR3 region has 16 residues. V was shortened by 1 base and J by 5 bases, with 15 bases between the two germline ends. Per germline, CDR1 LNHDA and CDR2 SQIVND (reference sequence). The authors reverse transcribed roughly 0.5 to 1 ug RNA with random hexamers. By means of immunoSEQ multiplex PCR, TCR beta CDR3 spanning 54 Vbeta and 13 Jbeta underwent amplification. TCRdb processed the immunoSEQ multiplex PCR reads anew with MiXCR; each CDR3 protein has one entry. There are approximately 190,000 distinct CDR3 sequences in the sample; roughly 92% occur only once, and 0.1% lies in the top ten.

The receptor comes from a human donor in good health. The J gene is TRBJ1-5, the V gene TRBV19; D call uncertain. Source material: CD4+ T cells from PBMCs. The CDR3 DNA reads as TGTGCCAGTAGTATAGGTCTAAGGAGGGAGGATCAGCCCCAGCATTTT. Protein sequence: CASSIGLRREDQPQHF. Based on the CDR3 plus reference TRBV19 and TRBJ1-5, the full variable domain is DGGITQSPKYLFRKEGQNVTLSCEQNLNHDAMYWYRQDPGQGLRLIYYSQIVNDFQKGDIAEGYSVSREKKESFPLTVTSAQKNPTAFYLCASSIGLRREDQPQHFGDGTRLSIL.